The TCR beta chain under discussion was sequenced for a study (dated by TCRdb to 2016 to 2017). The receptor library was made with RT-PCR. Sequencing was performed on an Illumina MiSeq. TCRdb reanalyzed the raw reads on its own, using fastp at Q25 for trimming and MiXCR for clone calling, and kept in-frame beta chains. Entries are consolidated by CDR3 protein sequence, retaining the most common genes and DNA. Counted in this sample were 550,000 to 750,000 distinct CDR3 sequences; approximately 14% of them appeared once. The biggest ten clones account for about 3.6% of the sample. Comment on this clonotype: The clone's antigen remains unknown. No much larger clonotype is one base removed from it; base qualities were not supplied.

Looking up the germline V gene yields CDR1 SGHVS and CDR2 FQNEAQ. The CDR3 starts with the cysteine, ends with the phenylalanine, and has 15 residues. Only the CDR3 DNA stays, 45 bases, in frame from base 1. Trimming leaves V shorter by 3 bases and J shorter by 7 bases, with the junction holding 3 bases beyond the gene matches. This clonotype was sampled from a female donor in good health, serving as a healthy control. This sequence uses TRBV7-8 and TRBJ2-3, and TRBD2 aligns with 14 junction nucleotides. The specimen was memory CD4+ T cells from blood. Read as DNA, the sequence is TGTGCCAGCAGCTTGGGACTAGCGGGAGTCAATACGCAGTATTTT. It specifies CASSLGLAGVNTQYF.